This T cell receptor (beta chain) was captured in a study of blood T cell repertoires in COVID-19. For the study at large: From T cells, B-cell-depleted T cells, or PBMCs came the material, which was cDNA or gDNA.

The CDR3 length is 14 residues. Germline V gives CDR1 KGHSH, CDR2 LQKENI. V lost 0 bases, J lost 8 bases, and 13 bases lay in between. Assay used: immunoSEQ multiplex PCR; TCRdb lists only in-frame clones, some missing. The sample contains approximately 180,000 clones, under 80% of which appear only once. This clone was recorded only once. What was sequenced was PBMCs or T cells enriched from blood (not recorded which). The rearrangement uses TRBV18 and TRBJ1-2; a weak D match, TRBD1 (5 bases). The sequence came from a woman between 45 and 65 years old with acute COVID-19. CDR3 sequence reads: CASSPPDGGTGYTF. The CDR3 DNA follows: TGTGCCAGCTCACCACCGGATGGGGGGACGGGCTACACCTTC.